A selection of T cell receptor beta chains follows, all from one sample in a study of T-cell memory formation after mild COVID-19. Each CDR3 protein is one row after TCRdb ran MiXCR on the 5' RACE reads. The sample has just under 550,000 distinct CDR3 sequences; 20% are singletons. Sequencing input: PBMCs or a T cell subset sorted from them (not recorded which). Source of these receptors: an adult woman who had mild COVID-19 (a few samples of this study predate the infection). Cell type and time point are not known. CDR3s include the opening cysteine and the closing phenylalanine or tryptophan. D genes are given only for firm matches. Clone size is stated in some rows and not others, as once, few, many or a class when expanded.

D gene | clone size | J gene | V gene | CDR3 protein | CDR3 DNA
TRBD1 | . | TRBJ1-2 | TRBV5-1 | CASTSGTAANYGYTF | TGCGCCAGCACCTCCGGGACAGCTGCTAACTATGGCTACACCTTC
. | . | TRBJ2-7 | TRBV4-3 | CASSQATSGDRYEQYF | TGCGCCAGCAGCCAAGCCACGTCAGGGGACCGCTACGAGCAGTACTTC
. | few | TRBJ2-3 | TRBV9 | CASSVVSGSPTDTQYF | TGTGCCAGCAGCGTAGTGTCAGGATCCCCCACAGATACGCAGTATTTT
. | . | TRBJ2-5 | TRBV11-2 | CASSLWDQETQYF | TGTGCCAGCAGCTTATGGGATCAAGAGACCCAGTACTTC
. | . | TRBJ2-2 | TRBV9 | CASSAHLKLGQEGPGELFF | TGTGCCAGCAGCGCCCATTTGAAACTCGGACAAGAAGGCCCCGGGGAGCTGTTTTTT
. | . | TRBJ2-1 | TRBV27 | CASTNRAKSNEQFF | TGTGCCAGCACCAATCGAGCGAAAAGTAATGAGCAGTTCTTC
. | . | TRBJ2-7 | TRBV25-1 | CASSVQGLYEQYF | TGTGCCAGCAGTGTACAGGGACTCTACGAGCAGTACTTC
. | many | TRBJ2-1 | TRBV3-1 | CASSQGTRVNEQFF | TGTGCCAGCAGCCAAGGGACTCGAGTTAATGAGCAGTTCTTC
. | . | TRBJ2-4 | TRBV12-1 | CASSPPSGRNSKNIQYF | TGTGCCAGCAGCCCCCCCAGCGGGAGGAATTCCAAAAACATTCAGTACTTC
. | few | TRBJ1-6 | TRBV20-1 | CSAPKMSPAPEPLHF | TGCAGTGCCCCGAAGATGTCCCCGGCCCCTGAGCCCCTCCACTTT
. | few | TRBJ2-7 | TRBV20-1 | CSARPRDRISGSSYEQYF | TGCAGTGCTAGACCCCGGGACAGGATAAGCGGGAGCTCCTACGAGCAGTACTTC
. | . | TRBJ1-6 | TRBV14 | CASSLKTGSYNSPLHF | TGTGCCAGCAGCCTAAAGACAGGCTCCTATAATTCACCCCTCCACTTT
TRBD2 | . | TRBJ2-1 | TRBV4-1 | CASSHRAGLSYNEQFF | TGCGCCAGCAGCCACCGAGCGGGACTCTCCTACAATGAGCAGTTCTTC
. | few | TRBJ2-7 | TRBV15 | CATSRGTQSDEQYF | TGTGCCACCAGCAGAGGAACCCAGTCGGACGAGCAGTACTTC
. | few | TRBJ1-5 | TRBV2 | CASRPLWGDNQPQHF | TGTGCCAGCAGGCCATTATGGGGGGACAATCAGCCCCAGCATTTT
. | few | TRBJ1-2 | TRBV20-1 | CSATRGGYYGYTF | TGCAGTGCTACCCGGGGGGGGTACTATGGCTACACCTTC
TRBD1 | few | TRBJ2-3 | TRBV9 | CASSVVGGHDTQYF | TGTGCCAGCAGCGTAGTAGGGGGCCATGATACGCAGTATTTT
. | few | TRBJ1-6 | TRBV4-2 | CASSQDRNIKYSPLHF | TGTGCCAGCAGCCAAGATAGGAACATCAAGTATTCACCCCTCCACTTT
TRBD2 | . | TRBJ2-3 | TRBV7-9 | CASSPRLAGITDTQYF | TGTGCCAGCAGCCCAAGGCTAGCGGGGATCACAGATACGCAGTATTTT
. | once | TRBJ2-3 | TRBV5-1 | CASSQQGRWTDTQYF | TGCGCCAGCTCACAGCAGGGAAGGTGGACAGATACGCAGTATTTT
. | many | TRBJ2-3 | TRBV5-6 | CASSLTGGDTQYF | TGTGCCAGCAGCTTGACAGGCGGCGATACGCAGTATTTT
TRBD1 | . | TRBJ1-1 | TRBV5-1 | CASSTRTGKGTEAFF | TGCGCCAGCAGCACACGGACAGGGAAGGGCACTGAAGCTTTCTTT
. | few | TRBJ1-1 | TRBV5-4 | CASSRDGTFANTEAFF | TGTGCCAGCAGCCGAGACGGGACATTTGCGAACACTGAAGCTTTCTTT
. | . | TRBJ2-7 | TRBV30 | CAWSPRLVLNEQYF | TGTGCCTGGAGCCCCCGGCTAGTGCTGAACGAGCAGTACTTC
. | . | TRBJ2-3 | TRBV9 | CASSVEISTDTQYF | TGTGCCAGCAGCGTAGAGATTAGCACAGATACGCAGTATTTT
TRBD1 | . | TRBJ2-7 | TRBV7-2 | CASSPGQGVSSYEQYF | TGTGCCAGCAGCCCCGGACAGGGCGTGAGCTCCTACGAGCAGTACTTC
. | . | TRBJ2-5 | TRBV4-2 | CASSQDPTVAGYNQDRETQYF | TGTGCCAGCAGCCAAGACCCGACGGTAGCGGGATATAACCAGGACAGGGAGACCCAGTACTTC
. | few | TRBJ2-1 | TRBV12-3/TRBV12-4 | CASSGGEDYNEQFF | TGTGCCAGCAGTGGCGGGGAGGACTATAATGAGCAGTTCTTC
. | many | TRBJ2-6 | TRBV7-6 | CASSPDTTGANVLTF | TGTGCCAGCAGCCCTGACACCACTGGGGCCAACGTCCTGACTTTC
. | . | TRBJ2-4 | TRBV4-1 | CASSQVGALAKNIQYF | TGCGCCAGCAGCCAAGTGGGTGCCCTAGCCAAAAACATTCAGTACTTC
. | few | TRBJ1-1 | TRBV5-1 | CASSLTVGAMNTEAFF | TGCGCCAGCAGCTTAACGGTGGGGGCCATGAACACTGAAGCTTTCTTT
TRBD1 | . | TRBJ1-5 | TRBV23-1 | CASSEGQGAGQPQHF | TGCGCCAGCAGTGAGGGACAGGGGGCGGGTCAGCCCCAGCATTTT
TRBD2 | . | TRBJ2-1 | TRBV18 | CASSFGLAGGSSYNEQFF | TGTGCCAGCTCATTCGGACTAGCGGGGGGGAGCTCCTACAATGAGCAGTTCTTC
. | few | TRBJ2-1 | TRBV24-1 | CATSDLWTKGNEQFF | TGTGCCACCAGTGATCTCTGGACTAAAGGAAATGAGCAGTTCTTC
. | few | TRBJ1-1 | TRBV12-3/TRBV12-4 | CASSLAQGGANTEAFF | TGTGCCAGCAGTTTGGCGCAGGGAGGGGCGAACACTGAAGCTTTCTTT
. | few | TRBJ2-7 | TRBV6-5 | CASSYSIAGVEQYF | TGTGCCAGCAGTTACTCGATAGCCGGGGTCGAGCAGTACTTC
. | few | TRBJ1-1 | TRBV12-3/TRBV12-4 | CASKIQGMNTEAFF | TGTGCCAGCAAGATACAGGGTATGAACACTGAAGCTTTCTTT
. | few | TRBJ1-1 | TRBV7-8 | CASSVIMGGTEAFF | TGTGCCAGCAGCGTAATTATGGGGGGAACTGAAGCTTTCTTT
TRBD1 | few | TRBJ1-1 | TRBV6-6 | CASSYSRPGGVLNTEAFF | TGTGCCAGCAGTTACTCGAGGCCAGGGGGTGTTCTGAACACTGAAGCTTTCTTT
. | . | TRBJ1-2 | TRBV20-1 | CSARSPVTGNYGYTF | TGCAGTGCCCGCTCACCAGTCACGGGCAACTATGGCTACACCTTC
. | . | TRBJ2-1 | TRBV24-1 | CATSDGDPGFGEQFF | TGTGCCACCAGTGATGGTGATCCAGGCTTCGGTGAGCAGTTCTTC
. | few | TRBJ2-2 | TRBV29-1 | CSAVPQGNTGELFF | TGCAGCGCTGTGCCACAGGGGAACACCGGGGAGCTGTTTTTT
TRBD2 | . | TRBJ2-3 | TRBV2 | CASSTGLAGGTDTQYF | TGTGCCAGCAGTACCGGACTAGCCGGCGGCACAGATACGCAGTATTTT
. | many | TRBJ2-3 | TRBV7-6 | CASSLGPTGSTDTQYF | TGTGCCAGCAGCTTAGGTCCGACAGGAAGCACAGATACGCAGTATTTT
TRBD1 | . | TRBJ2-3 | TRBV11-2 | CASSIRQGAADTQYF | TGTGCCAGCAGCATAAGACAGGGGGCGGCTGATACGCAGTATTTT
TRBD2 | few | TRBJ2-2 | TRBV20-1 | CSARGASGGITGELFF | TGCAGTGCTAGAGGAGCCAGCGGGGGGATCACCGGGGAGCTGTTTTTT